These T cell receptor beta chains were read from a single sample in a study of vaccination and CD4 T cells after COVID-19. No antigens are known for them. Each CDR3 protein gets one entry after TCRdb re-called the PCR reads with MiXCR. The sample records about 19,000 distinct CDR3 sequences, 30% to 40% being singletons. The sample comprised cultured CD4+ T cells from blood. The receptors were gathered from a human donor with COVID-19. Both conserved end residues are part of each CDR3. The order of the fields is clone size, D gene, J gene, V gene, CDR3 protein, CDR3 DNA. The D gene is left open where the match is weak. Size values are once, few and many counts, or a class for expanded clones, and some rows have none.

>.|.|TRBJ2-6|TRBV7-2
CASSLAGTGSSGANVLTF
TGTGCCAGCAGCTTAGCCGGGACGGGCTCCTCTGGGGCCAACGTCCTGACTTTC
>.|.|TRBJ2-3|TRBV21-1
CASHYQMTDTDTQYF
TGTGCCAGTCATTACCAGATGACTGACACAGATACGCAGTATTTT
>.|TRBD2|TRBJ2-5|TRBV5-5
CASSLAAVAGGPSETQYF
TGTGCCAGCAGCTTGGCTGCGGTAGCGGGGGGGCCCTCGGAGACCCAGTACTTC
>few|.|TRBJ2-3|TRBV10-3
CATRREPADTQYF
TGTGCCACCCGCCGGGAACCCGCAGATACGCAGTATTTT
>.|.|TRBJ2-7|TRBV4-1
CASSPISSYEQYF
TGCGCCAGCAGCCCCATAAGCTCCTACGAGCAGTACTTC
>.|.|TRBJ1-1|TRBV19
CASRRVDGFEAFF
TGTGCCAGTAGGCGGGTTGATGGGTTCGAAGCTTTCTTT
>.|.|TRBJ1-3|TRBV20-1
CSAGTGQGNTIYF
TGCAGTGCTGGAACAGGGCAAGGAAACACCATATATTTT
>few|TRBD1|TRBJ1-2|TRBV27
CASSGTGAYYGYTF
TGTGCCAGCAGCGGGACAGGGGCCTACTATGGCTACACCTTC
>few|.|TRBJ1-3|TRBV7-7
CASSLDQGPGNTIYF
TGTGCTAGCAGCTTAGATCAGGGCCCCGGAAACACCATATATTTT
>.|TRBD1|TRBJ1-2|TRBV28
CASSLQGVARNYGYTF
TGTGCCAGCAGCCTACAGGGGGTGGCACGCAACTATGGCTACACCTTC
>few|.|TRBJ1-1|TRBV20-1
CSAREGGRGTEAFF
TGCAGTGCTAGAGAAGGGGGGAGAGGCACTGAAGCTTTCTTT
>few|TRBD1|TRBJ2-7|TRBV19
CATSNPGQGIYEQYF
TGTGCCACCTCTAATCCGGGACAGGGAATTTACGAGCAGTACTTC
>few|.|TRBJ2-1|TRBV5-1
CASSLEGVSYNEQFF
TGCGCCAGCAGCTTGGAGGGGGTCTCCTACAATGAGCAGTTCTTC
>.|.|TRBJ2-4|TRBV6-1
CASRRPGTGNIQYF
TGTGCCAGCAGAAGGCCCGGGACGGGTAACATTCAGTACTTC
>.|.|TRBJ2-7|TRBV21-1
CASSAPREQYF
TGTGCCAGCAGCGCCCCCCGCGAGCAGTACTTC
>.|.|TRBJ2-3|TRBV4-2
CASSQVGGGADTQYF
TGTGCCAGCAGCCAAGTCGGTGGGGGCGCAGATACGCAGTATTTT
>.|.|TRBJ1-5|TRBV2
CASSENVGGGNQPQHF
TGTGCCAGCAGTGAAAATGTGGGGGGAGGCAATCAGCCCCAGCATTTT
>.|TRBD1|TRBJ1-2|TRBV2
CASSLGQGGDGYTF
TGTGCCAGCAGTCTCGGACAGGGAGGAGATGGCTACACCTTC
>.|.|TRBJ1-3|TRBV18
CASSPQESSGNTIYF
TGTGCCAGCTCACCCCAGGAATCCTCTGGAAACACCATATATTTT
>.|.|TRBJ1-5|TRBV6-5
CASSFSIDSQPQHF
TGTGCCAGCAGTTTCTCTATCGACAGTCAGCCCCAGCATTTT
>.|.|TRBJ1-1|TRBV12-3/TRBV12-4
CASSRLDTEAFF
TGTGCCAGCAGTCGCTTAGACACTGAAGCTTTCTTT
>.|.|TRBJ2-5|TRBV15
CATSRGDPRETQYF
TGTGCCACCAGCAGAGGGGACCCAAGAGAGACCCAGTACTTC
>few|.|TRBJ1-6|TRBV5-6
CASSSRQANSPLHF
TGTGCCAGCAGCTCTAGACAGGCTAATTCACCCCTCCACTTT
>.|.|TRBJ1-6|TRBV19
CASSIGQGVGSPLHF
TGTGCCAGTAGTATTGGTCAGGGAGTTGGTTCACCCCTCCACTTT
>few|TRBD2|TRBJ2-1|TRBV6-4
CASSVIAGGINEQFF
TGTGCCAGCAGTGTGATCGCGGGGGGAATCAATGAGCAGTTCTTC
>.|.|TRBJ2-7|TRBV7-8
CASSLLGSYEQYF
TGTGCCAGCAGCTTACTCGGGTCCTACGAGCAGTACTTC
>.|.|TRBJ2-2|TRBV10-1
CASGRPGRGNTGELFF
TGCGCCAGCGGACGACCGGGACGGGGGAACACCGGGGAGCTGTTTTTT
>.|.|TRBJ1-6|TRBV7-2
CASSFIPIHRANNSPLHF
TGTGCCAGCAGCTTTATCCCCATCCACAGGGCCAATAATTCACCCCTCCACTTT
>.|TRBD2|TRBJ2-2|TRBV5-4
CASTRGVGGELFF
TGTGCCAGCACCCGGGGGGTAGGCGGGGAGCTGTTTTTT
>.|.|TRBJ2-4|TRBV20-1
CSASSAPGQNIQYF
TGCAGTGCTAGCTCGGCCCCTGGGCAAAACATTCAGTACTTC